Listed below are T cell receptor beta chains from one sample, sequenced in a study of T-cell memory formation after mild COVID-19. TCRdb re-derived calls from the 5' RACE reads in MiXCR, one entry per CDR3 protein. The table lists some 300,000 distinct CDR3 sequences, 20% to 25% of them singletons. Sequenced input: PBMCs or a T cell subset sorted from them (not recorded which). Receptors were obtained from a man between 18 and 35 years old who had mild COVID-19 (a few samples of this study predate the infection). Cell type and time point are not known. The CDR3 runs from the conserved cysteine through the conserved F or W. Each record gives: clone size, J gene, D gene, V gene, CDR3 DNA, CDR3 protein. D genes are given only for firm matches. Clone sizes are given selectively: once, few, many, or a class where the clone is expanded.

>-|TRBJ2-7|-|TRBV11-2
TGTGCCAGCAGCAGCATCAGGGGCCAGGGCGCCGAGCAGTACTTC
CASSSIRGQGAEQYF
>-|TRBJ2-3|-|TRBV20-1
TGCAGTGCTTACTCCCCTTTGGGGGCGGGCACAGATACGCAGTATTTT
CSAYSPLGAGTDTQYF
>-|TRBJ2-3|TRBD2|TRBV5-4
TGTGCCAGCAGCGCTACTAGCGGACTTCCCCGAGATACGCAGTATTTT
CASSATSGLPRDTQYF
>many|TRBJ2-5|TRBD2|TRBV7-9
TGTGCCAGCAGCCAAGGGAGGGGCGGGGGAGAGACCCAGTACTTC
CASSQGRGGGETQYF
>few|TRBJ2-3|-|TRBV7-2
TGTGCCAGCAGCCCAGGGTACCTGGGGACAGATACGCAGTATTTT
CASSPGYLGTDTQYF
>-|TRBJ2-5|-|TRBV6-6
TGTGCCAGCACCCGACCCATGGAGACCCAGTACTTC
CASTRPMETQYF
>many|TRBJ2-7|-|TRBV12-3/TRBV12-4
TGTGCCAGCAGTTTAGCAGGCGGCTCCTACGAGCAGTACTTC
CASSLAGGSYEQYF
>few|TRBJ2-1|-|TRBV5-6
TGTGCCAGCAGCTTAAGGACCTCCACGGGACCTACCTACAATGAGCAGTTCTTC
CASSLRTSTGPTYNEQFF
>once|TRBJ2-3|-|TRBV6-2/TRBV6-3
TGTGCCAGCAGTTACCCGGGGGCGCAGTATTTT
CASSYPGAQYF
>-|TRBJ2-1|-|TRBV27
TGTGCCAGCAGTACCGTAGCGAAGACGTACAATGAGCAGTTCTTC
CASSTVAKTYNEQFF
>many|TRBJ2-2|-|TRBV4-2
TGTGCCAGCAGCCATTCGCCGTGGGTCTCCCCCACCGGGGAGCTGTTTTTT
CASSHSPWVSPTGELFF
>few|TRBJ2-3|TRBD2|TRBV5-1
TGCGCCAGCACCCTCGGACTAGCGGGGGGGGCAGATACGCAGTATTTT
CASTLGLAGGADTQYF
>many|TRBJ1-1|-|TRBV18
TGTGCCAGCTCACAAACCGTGGCAGCGAACACTGAAGCTTTCTTT
CASSQTVAANTEAFF
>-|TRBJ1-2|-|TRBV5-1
TGCGCCAGCAGCTTGGGTGACAGGAGCTATGGCTACACCTTC
CASSLGDRSYGYTF
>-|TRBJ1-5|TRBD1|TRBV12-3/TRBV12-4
TGTGCCAGCAGTTCGGACAGGCTCGATCAGCCCCAGCATTTT
CASSSDRLDQPQHF
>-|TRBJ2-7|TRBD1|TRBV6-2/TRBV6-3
TGTGCCAGCAGTTACGAGGGGGCCTCCTACGAGCAGTACTTC
CASSYEGASYEQYF
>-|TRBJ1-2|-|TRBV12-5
TGTGCTAGTGGTTTGGTACGAGGGGACAGCTACACCTTC
CASGLVRGDSYTF
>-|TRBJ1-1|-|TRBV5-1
TGCGCCAGCAGCTCGGCCATCTTCGGGTACACTGAAGCTTTCTTT
CASSSAIFGYTEAFF
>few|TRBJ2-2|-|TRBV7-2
TGTGCCAGCAGCTTAGAGCCGGGGCTCACCGGGGAGCTGTTTTTT
CASSLEPGLTGELFF
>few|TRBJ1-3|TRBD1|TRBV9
TGTGCCAGCAGCGCCTTACAGGGGCTTACCTCTGGAAACACCATATATTTT
CASSALQGLTSGNTIYF
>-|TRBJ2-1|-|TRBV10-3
TGTGCCATCGCCGGAAGCAATGAGCAGTTCTTC
CAIAGSNEQFF
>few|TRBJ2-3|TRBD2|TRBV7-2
TGTGCCAGCAGCTTCCGCCTAGCGGGGGACCGCACAGATACGCAGTATTTT
CASSFRLAGDRTDTQYF
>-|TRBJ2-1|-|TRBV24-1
TGTGCCACCAGTGATTTCGATGAGCAGTTCTTC
CATSDFDEQFF
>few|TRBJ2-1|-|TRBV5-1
TGCGCCAGCAGCCTGCGGACGTCCAATGAGCAGTTCTTC
CASSLRTSNEQFF
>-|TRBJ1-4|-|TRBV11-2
TGTGCCAGCAGCTCCGGGTATACTAATGAAAAACGGTTTTTT
CASSSGYTNEKRFF
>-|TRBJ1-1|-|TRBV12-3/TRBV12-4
TGTGCCAGCAGACGGGGGAGGGGGAACACTGAAGCTTTCTTT
CASRRGRGNTEAFF
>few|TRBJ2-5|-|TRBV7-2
TGTGCCAGCAGCTTAGTCACAGGGATGGGAGAGACCCAGTACTTC
CASSLVTGMGETQYF
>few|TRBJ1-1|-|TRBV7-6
TGTGCCAGCAGCTTAGAGGTGTCAGGTCTAAACACTGAAGCTTTCTTT
CASSLEVSGLNTEAFF
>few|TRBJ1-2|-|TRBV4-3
TGCGCCAGCAGCCCACTAGCACAGGGAGACTATGGCTACACCTTC
CASSPLAQGDYGYTF
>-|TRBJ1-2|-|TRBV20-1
TGCAGTGCTATAAGCAGCGGATGGGCTAACTATGGCTACACCTTC
CSAISSGWANYGYTF
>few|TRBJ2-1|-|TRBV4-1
TGCGCCCTGGAGGGGAATGAGCAGTTCTTC
CALEGNEQFF
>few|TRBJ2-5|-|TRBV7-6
TGTGCCAGCAGCTTAGGGTACAGTCCGGAGACCCAGTACTTC
CASSLGYSPETQYF